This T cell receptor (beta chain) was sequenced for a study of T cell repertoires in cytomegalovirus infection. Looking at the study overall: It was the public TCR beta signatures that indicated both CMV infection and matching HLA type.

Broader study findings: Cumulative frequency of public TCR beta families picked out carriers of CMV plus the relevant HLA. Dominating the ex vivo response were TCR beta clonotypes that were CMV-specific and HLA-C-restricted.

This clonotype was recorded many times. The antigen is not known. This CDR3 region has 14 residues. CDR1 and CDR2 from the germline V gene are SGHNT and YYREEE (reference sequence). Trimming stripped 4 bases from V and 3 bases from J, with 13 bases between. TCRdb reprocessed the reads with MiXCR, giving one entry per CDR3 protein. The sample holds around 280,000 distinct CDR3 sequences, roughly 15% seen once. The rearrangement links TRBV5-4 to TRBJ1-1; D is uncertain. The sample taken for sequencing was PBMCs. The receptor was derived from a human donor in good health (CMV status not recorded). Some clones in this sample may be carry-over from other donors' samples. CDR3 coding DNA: TGTGCCAGCAGCCTCGGACTGGTGGACACTGAAGCTTTCTTT. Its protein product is CASSLGLVDTEAFF.